The text below deals with one TCR beta chain. Antigen specificity is unknown. Described treatment: approximately nine-day PBMC culture with coronavirus spike peptide pools or control peptides (ViraFEST assay). Expansion of antigen-specific T cells with peptide pools by ViraFEST preceded sequencing of TCRs. With the Oncomine TCR Beta short-read assay, DNA from cultured CD4+ T cells was sequenced. From CD4+ T cells that had been cultured, genomic DNA was extracted. TCRdb itself ran the PCR reads through MiXCR, one entry per CDR3 protein. The sample has 20,000 to 25,000 distinct CDR3 sequences, approximately 67% seen once; the top ten hold more than 20%. The CDR3 spans 14 residues. The record originates from a study of vaccination and CD4 T cells after COVID-19. Study results and limitations: A nonsignificant rise from roughly 21 to 40 was seen in the median number of SARS-CoV-2-reactive clonotypes. Convalescent patients displayed spike mono-reactivity in 304 of 307 vaccine-specific clones.

The specimen was CD4+ T cells from blood, cultured in vitro, collected before SARS-CoV-2 vaccination. The V and J genes are TRBV21-1 and TRBJ1-2; TRBD1 was called by the table and not checked on the DNA. TRBV21-1 corresponds to a pseudogene. The clonotype originates from a human donor who received a COVID-19 vaccine. CDR3 sequence (DNA): TGTGCCAGCAGCAAAATGATTAAGGGGAAGAGCTACACCTTC. It codes for CASSKMIKGKSYTF.